The next 23 T cell receptor beta chains were all read from a single sample in a study of CD4+ T cells in melanoma. The data were produced by immunoSEQ multiplex PCR, yet TCRdb's version contains in-frame clones alone and is incomplete. The table includes approximately 12,000 clones, approximately 70% detected once. The specimen was cells from a culture (not recorded whether cultured in vitro). These receptors originate from a human donor with melanoma.

The chain has TRBV7-9 and TRBJ2-3, with D perhaps TRBD1 (6 bases). Per the germline V gene, CDR1 is SEHNR and CDR2 is FQNEAQ (reference sequence). Trimming took off 6 bases at V and 3 bases at J, with 16 bases between the two ends. The CDR3 is 15 amino acids. CDR3 coding DNA: TGTGCCAGCAGGACGTGGGACAAGGCAACAGATACGCAGTATTTT. This encodes CASRTWDKATDTQYF.

By proportion, this clone is medium-sized. The chain employs TRBV2 and TRBJ1-2, with 7 bases aligning to TRBD1. Germline V gives CDR1 SNHLY, CDR2 FYNNEI. With 2 bases clipped from V and 1 base from J, the junction kept 7 bases outside the gene matches. The CDR3 is 16 amino acids. DNA of the CDR3: TGTGCCAGCAGTGAATGGAGGGGGCGCCTTAACTATGGCTACACCTTC. Translated: CASSEWRGRLNYGYTF.

V is TRBV5-1 and J is TRBJ2-3; 14 bases agree with TRBD2. Germline V gene lookup returns CDR1 SGHRS and CDR2 YFSETQ. The V gene end was trimmed by 8 bases and the J gene end by 4 bases; junction bases not matched to a gene: 12. The length of the CDR3 is 17 residues. CDR3 amino acids: CARGLAGEWIWADTQYF. The CDR3 DNA reads TGCGCCAGGGGACTAGCGGGGGAATGGATCTGGGCAGATACGCAGTATTTT.

The V gene is TRBV7-9, the J gene TRBJ2-2; possible D gene TRBD2, 6 bases. The V gene's germline CDR1 is SEHNR and CDR2 FQNEAQ (reference sequence). The CDR3 spans 14 residues. V lost 5 bases, J lost 3 bases, and 10 bases lay in between. CDR3 sequence: CASSPGGDTGELFF. CDR3 DNA sequence: TGTGCCAGCAGCCCGGGCGGGGACACCGGGGAGCTGTTTTTT.

The gene calls are TRBV5-1 and TRBJ2-2; D may correspond to TRBD1 or TRBD2 (6 bases each). CDR3 length: 17 residues. Trimming left V 1 base short and J 0 bases short, with 13 bases between. In germline, CDR1 is SGHRS, CDR2 YFSETQ. The CDR3 loop is CASSLFPGASNTGELFF. The CDR3, as DNA: TGCGCCAGCAGCTTGTTCCCGGGGGCGTCGAACACCGGGGAGCTGTTTTTT.

The chain recombines TRBV14 with TRBJ2-1; no firm D call. The V and J ends lost 4 bases and 5 bases respectively, with 3 bases between them. Germline CDR1 SGHDN, CDR2 FVKESK. The CDR3 extends over 11 amino acids. CDR3 sequence: CASSLNNEQFF. The CDR3 coding sequence is TGTGCCAGCAGCCTGAACAATGAGCAGTTCTTC.

The rearrangement links TRBV11-3 to TRBJ2-7; D unclear. This CDR3 is 13 amino acids long. Germline CDR1 reads SGHNT; CDR2 reads YENEEA. V was pared by 0 bases and J by 5 bases, with 8 bases between. The DNA of the CDR3 is TGTGCCAGCAGCTTAGAACCGGGCCACGAGCAGTACTTC. Protein: CASSLEPGHEQYF.

This CDR3 reads CAWMGDRVLGYTF. In DNA form, the CDR3 reads TGTGCCTGGATGGGGGACAGGGTGCTCGGCTACACCTTC. This chain connects TRBV30 to TRBJ1-2, with 9 bases that match TRBD1. J was trimmed by 8 bases and V by 4 bases; bases with no gene match: 8. Germline-derived CDR1 and CDR2 are GTSNPN and SVGIG (reference sequence). There are 13 residues in the CDR3. Based on the CDR3 plus reference TRBV30 and TRBJ1-2, the full variable domain is SQTIHQWPATLVQPVGSPLSLECTVEGTSNPNLYWYRQAAGRGLQLLFYSVGIGQISSEVPQNLSASRPQDRQFILSSKKLLLSDSGFYLCAWMGDRVLGYTFGSGTRLTVV.

The chain employs TRBV7-9 and TRBJ1-2; 7 bases map to TRBD1. The CDR3 has 14 residues. Per germline, CDR1 SEHNR and CDR2 FQNEAQ (reference sequence). The V gene end was trimmed by 3 bases and the J gene end by 8 bases; junction bases not matched to a gene: 9. CDR3 bases: TGTGCCAGCAGCTTGATCCAGGGGGAGGACGGCTACACCTTC. Residues: CASSLIQGEDGYTF.

The V and J genes are TRBV6-4 and TRBJ2-2; perhaps TRBD1 as D (5 bases). The CDR3 extends over 15 amino acids. V was cut by 3 bases and J by 3 bases, with 11 bases left in between. CDR1 is MRHNA and CDR2 is SNTAGT in the germline V gene. The CDR3 spells CASSEATGYTGELFF. For the CDR3, the DNA is TGTGCCAGCAGTGAGGCCACAGGATACACCGGGGAGCTGTTTTTT.

The rearrangement links TRBV2 to TRBJ2-5, with 8 bases aligning to TRBD2. The CDR3 runs to 17 residues. The V gene end was trimmed by 1 base and the J gene end by 4 bases; junction bases not matched to a gene: 11. Germline V gene lookup returns CDR1 SNHLY and CDR2 FYNNEI. This CDR3 is CASSEGGGGWRGETQYF. The DNA for the CDR3 is TGTGCCAGCAGTGAAGGTGGCGGGGGGTGGAGGGGAGAGACCCAGTACTTC.

This clone turned up a few times. The rearrangement links TRBV28 to TRBJ1-2; the D is unclear. Germline V gene data show CDR1 as MDHEN and CDR2 as SYDVKM. The ends were cut back, 2 bases at V and 6 bases at J, with 10 bases in the middle. The CDR3 consists of 13 residues. CDR3 nucleotide sequence: TGTGCCAGCAGTTTAAACGGTTGGAATGGCTACACCTTC. Its translation is CASSLNGWNGYTF.

This chain uses TRBV19 with TRBJ1-4, with 7 bases that match TRBD1. V shed 4 bases, J shed 4 bases, and the junction held 9 bases outside the gene matches. The CDR3 has 16 residues. CDR1 and CDR2 from the germline V gene are LNHDA and SQIVND (reference sequence). As DNA, the CDR3 is TGTGCCAGTAGTAAGCTCCCGGGACAGAATAATGAAAAACTGTTTTTT. Amino acids: CASSKLPGQNNEKLFF.

The gene calls are TRBV13 and TRBJ1-4; maybe TRBD1 (5 bases). In germline, CDR1 is PRHDT, CDR2 FYEKMQ (reference sequence). The CDR3 loop spans 14 amino acids. V gave up 7 bases and J gave up 7 bases, with 16 bases separating them. This chain's CDR3 is CASTRSGPGEKLFF. The CDR3 nucleotides are TGTGCCAGCACCAGATCAGGGCCAGGTGAAAAACTGTTTTTT.

The rearrangement joins TRBV6-6 to TRBJ2-5; D call uncertain. The germline V gene has CDR1 MNHNY and CDR2 SVGAGI (reference sequence). The CDR3 contains 11 residues. Between the trimmed V and J ends, which lost 2 bases and 7 bases, there was a span of 5 bases. The CDR3 nucleotides read TGTGCCAGCAGTTACAGTGGGACCCAGTACTTC. It specifies CASSYSGTQYF.

The rearrangement uses TRBV7-9 and TRBJ2-5; 7 bases line up with TRBD2. V was clipped by 2 bases and J by 2 bases; unmatched bases: 11. This CDR3 comprises 17 residues. CDR1 and CDR2 (germline): SEHNR, FQNEAQ (reference sequence). CDR3 loop: CASSLNLALAVQETQYF. CDR3 in DNA: TGTGCCAGCAGCTTAAACCTCGCGCTAGCGGTACAAGAGACCCAGTACTTC.

The V call is TRBV5-1, the J call TRBJ2-1, with D maybe TRBD2 (5 bases). The CDR3 is 15 residues long. V dropped 4 bases and J dropped 6 bases, with 17 bases sitting between them. In germline, CDR1 is SGHRS, CDR2 YFSETQ. The CDR3 here is CASSLVEEAVNEQFF. CDR3 bases: TGCGCCAGCAGCCTCGTTGAGGAGGCAGTCAATGAGCAGTTCTTC.

This chain links TRBV5-1 with TRBJ2-7; no clear D gene. The CDR3 length is 12 residues. V was clipped by 0 bases and J by 4 bases, with 5 bases between them. Germline CDR1 is SGHRS and CDR2 is YFSETQ. The CDR3 nucleotides are TGCGCCAGCAGCTTGGGGGCATACGAGCAGTACTTC. Amino acids: CASSLGAYEQYF. Drawing the rest from reference TRBV5-1 and TRBJ2-7, the complete variable domain is KAGVTQTPRYLIKTRGQQVTLSCSPISGHRSVSWYQQTPGQGLQFLFEYFSETQRNKGNFPGRFSGRQFSNSRSEMNVSTLELGDSALYLCASSLGAYEQYFGPGTRLTVT.

The chain has TRBV6-6 and TRBJ1-1, with D perhaps TRBD1 (5 bases). V lost 7 bases, J lost 4 bases, and 13 bases lay in between. Germline assignment: CDR1 MNHNY and CDR2 SVGAGI (reference sequence). This CDR3 has 13 residues. CDR3 coding DNA: TGTGCCAGCAAGGGTGGGGCGAGCACTGAAGCTTTCTTT. Protein sequence: CASKGGASTEAFF.

The genes are TRBV27 and TRBJ2-1; 8 bases line up with TRBD2. CDR3 length: 14 residues. Trimming cost V 7 bases and J 2 bases; bases outside gene matches: 4. Germline V lookup: CDR1 MNHEY, CDR2 SMNVEV (reference sequence). The DNA for the CDR3 is TGTGCCAGCAAATTTAGCGGGGCCTACAATGAGCAGTTCTTC. It translates to CASKFSGAYNEQFF.

The CDR3 sequence: CASSESGTATYEQYF. The CDR3 coding sequence is TGTGCCAGCAGTGAATCTGGGACAGCTACATACGAGCAGTACTTC. The chain links TRBV6-1 to TRBJ2-5, with 7 bases matching TRBD1. The closer fit of TRBJ2-7 to the DNA end suggests the J call may be wrong. Looked up from germline, CDR1 is MNHNS and CDR2 is SASEGT. The CDR3 spans 15 residues.

The chain employs TRBV5-3 and TRBJ1-2; possible D gene TRBD1, 5 bases. TRBV5-3 is sorted into the ORF group, with uncertain function. The CDR3 consists of 13 residues. Trimming removed 8 bases from V and 5 bases from J, with 16 bases in between. The CDR3: CASNLGGRYGYTF. Written as DNA, the CDR3 is TGTGCCAGCAACCTGGGGGGTCGGTATGGCTACACCTTC.

The chain employs TRBV27 and TRBJ2-1; 9 positions match TRBD1. After removal of 6 bases from V and 8 bases from J, the junction contained 17 bases not matched to a gene. This CDR3 spans 17 amino acids. From germline, CDR1 is MNHEY and CDR2 SMNVEV (reference sequence). The CDR3 spells CASRIRSGTGTFYEQFF. The CDR3 coding sequence is TGTGCCAGCAGGATTAGAAGCGGGACAGGGACGTTTTATGAGCAGTTCTTC.